These T cell receptor beta chains were read from a single sample in a study of blood T cell repertoires in COVID-19. Clones were read by immunoSEQ multiplex PCR, and TCRdb kept only the in-frame ones, dropping some. Among about 110,000 clones, more than 70% were seen once, and the ten largest hold approximately 3.4%. Sequencing was performed on peripheral blood. These receptors were obtained from a woman in her fifties or sixties with acute or convalescent COVID-19. Both conserved end residues are part of each CDR3.

TRBJ2-2	TRBV7-9	CASSRTGVGTGELFF
TRBJ1-1	TRBV9	CASSPRTGKNTEAFF
TRBJ2-1	TRBV4-1	CASSHGGDRAYNEQFF
TRBJ2-1	TRBV27	CASSLRGNEQFF
TRBJ2-1	TRBV5-1	CASSLGDLHNEQFF
TRBJ2-1	TRBV15	CATSRDLAGYQNEQFF
TRBJ1-1	TRBV2	CASIKDRLNTEAFF
TRBJ2-1	TRBV7-9	CASSSFLLAGVPEQFF
TRBJ2-1	TRBV12-3/TRBV12-4	CASSLASGRQFF
TRBJ2-7	TRBV19	CASSSSSGRGYEQYF
TRBJ1-1	TRBV2	CASRGTQYGADTEAFF
TRBJ2-7	TRBV6-2/TRBV6-3	CASSDPRLALPSYEQYF
TRBJ2-1	TRBV29-1	CSVERTSGRSNEQFF
TRBJ1-1	TRBV7-2	CASSPQLNTEAFF
TRBJ1-1	TRBV10-3	CAISSGQGDEAFF
TRBJ1-5	TRBV7-9	CASSFSGSDGGNQPQHF
TRBJ2-7	TRBV6-5	CASSRVPDEQYF
TRBJ1-4	TRBV19	CASSIAGTGISANEKLFF
TRBJ2-2	TRBV7-9	CASSSRTSGTGNTGELFF
TRBJ2-7	TRBV6-5	CASRTSRDRNYEQYF
TRBJ2-5	TRBV27	CASSPGTSGETQYF
TRBJ2-4	TRBV5-1	CASSLALVAGKNIQYF
TRBJ2-5	TRBV18	CASSPGRQETQYF
TRBJ2-7	TRBV3-1/TRBV3-2	CASSHTGGSYEQYF
TRBJ2-6	TRBV3-1/TRBV3-2	CASSPSRGANVLTF
TRBJ2-1	TRBV19	CASSPRTGGGTSVGNEQFF
TRBJ1-4	TRBV27	CASSRLYVGGATNEKLFF
TRBJ1-1	TRBV30	CAWTRGAANTEAFF
TRBJ1-2	TRBV24-1	CATSDTGQGDYGYTF
TRBJ2-7	TRBV28	CASSFRDSSYEQYF
TRBJ1-1	TRBV10-3	CAISGQGGLNTEAFF